The 28 T cell receptor beta chains in this list originate from one sample, sequenced in a study of tumor-infiltrating lymphocytes in oesophageal squamous cell carcinoma. From the PCR reads, TCRdb called clonotypes with MiXCR, one entry per CDR3 protein. The sample includes about 24,000 distinct CDR3 sequences, 38% of them seen just once. Sequencing used esophageal tumor tissue. These receptors were taken from a male donor with esophageal squamous cell carcinoma.

Points on this clonotype: A much more abundant neighbour one base away suggests this may be a read error. The V call is TRBV11-1, the J call TRBJ2-1; D not resolved. V gave up 5 bases and J gave up 13 bases, with 21 bases separating them. From germline, CDR1 is SGHAT and CDR2 FQDESV (reference sequence). This CDR3 is 14 amino acids long. DNA of the CDR3: TGTGCCAGCAGCGACCGTTCTATCCAAGAGACCCAGTTCTTC. This gives the protein CASSDRSIQETQFF.

Many counts were recorded for this clonotype. The genes are TRBV7-9 and TRBJ2-2; D is unclear. This CDR3 contains 13 residues. V lost 3 bases and J 2 bases, leaving 4 bases between the germline ends. Germline V gene lookup returns CDR1 SEHNR and CDR2 FQNEAQ (reference sequence). The CDR3 here is CASSFSNTGELFF. CDR3 in DNA: TGTGCCAGCAGCTTCAGTAACACCGGGGAGCTGTTTTTT. Complete variable domain (other parts from reference TRBV7-9 and TRBJ2-2): DTGVSQNPRHKITKRGQNVTFRCDPISEHNRLYWYRQTLGQGPEFLTYFQNEAQLEKSRLLSDRFSAERPKGSFSTLEIQRTEQGDSAMYLCASSFSNTGELFFGEGSRLTVL.

Regarding this clonotype: Because the CDR3 is missing its conserved closing phenylalanine or tryptophan, this is likely a read error. No DNA is shown, since the ends of the CDR3 on it are uncertain; the CDR3 is the one TCRdb lists. The chain couples TRBV7-9 to TRBJ2-7. Germline-derived CDR1 and CDR2 are SEHNR and FQNEAQ (reference sequence). The CDR3 contains 16 residues when both ends are counted. This CDR3 reads CASSLSAAAYGYTFGS.

Turning to this clonotype: The CDR3 does not end in the conserved phenylalanine or tryptophan, so this is likely a read error. The limits of the CDR3 on the DNA are not certain, so only TCRdb's listed CDR3 is given. This sequence joins TRBV6-5 and TRBJ2-3; TRBD1, as called in the table, went unchecked against the DNA. Germline V gene data show CDR1 as MNHEY and CDR2 as SVGAGI. Ends included, the CDR3 has 16 residues. CDR3 residues: CASKLQGLLHPSTLGT.

The V and J genes are TRBV27 and TRBJ2-1, with TRBD1 matching 8 bases. The J call may not be correct, given that the DNA end is closer to TRBJ2-7. This CDR3 has 13 amino acids. From germline, CDR1 is MNHEY and CDR2 SMNVEV (reference sequence). Here the CDR3 reads CASRGTGSYEQYF. The CDR3 DNA is TGTGCCAGCAGGGGGACAGGCTCCTACGAGCAGTACTTC.

Comment on this clonotype: One end of the junction does not line up with germline, which may come from a read error. The V call is TRBV28, the J call TRBJ2-7; D gene unclear. The germline V gene encodes CDR1 MDHEN and CDR2 SYDVKM. The CDR3 has 12 residues. The CDR3 coding sequence is TGTGCCAGCAGGAAAGGGAACTACGAGCAGTACTTT. This translates into CASRKGNYEQYF.

This clonotype came up a few times. This chain connects TRBV6-1 to TRBJ2-7, with D possibly matching TRBD1 (5 bases). Germline V gives CDR1 MNHNS, CDR2 SASEGT. The V end lost 2 bases, the J end lost 0 bases, and 11 bases lay between the germline ends. This CDR3 has 15 residues. The CDR3 protein is CASSEMYRSSYEQYF. The CDR3 DNA is TGTGCCAGCAGTGAAATGTACAGGAGCTCCTACGAGCAGTACTTC.

This clonotype has just a few counts. The rearrangement links TRBV6-1 to TRBJ2-6; TRBD2 matches at 7 bases. The CDR3 consists of 15 residues. From germline, CDR1 is MNHNS and CDR2 SASEGT. Germline trimming cut 3 bases from V and 2 bases from J; bases unmatched to any gene: 1. DNA of the CDR3: TGTGCCAGCAGTGAGAGCGGGGCTGGGGCCAACGTCCTGACTTTC. This gives the protein CASSESGAGANVLTF.

Regarding this clonotype: The CDR3 does not close with the conserved phenylalanine or tryptophan, likely indicating a read error. The DNA is omitted, as the CDR3 cannot be located on it reliably, and the CDR3 follows TCRdb's listing. The V call is TRBV7-2, the J call TRBJ2-1; no DNA check was done on the table's D call, TRBD1. The CDR3 sequence runs 17 residues, both termini included. Germline assignment: CDR1 SGHTA and CDR2 FQGNSA. This CDR3 reads CASSSGQGVIYEQYFGN.

The rearrangement joins TRBV5-1 to TRBJ2-6; D unclear. The J call may be incorrect, as the DNA end agrees better with TRBJ2-1. The CDR3 is 13 amino acids. Germline loops: CDR1 SGHRS, CDR2 YFSETQ. CDR3 sequence: CASSLDSSTEQFF. The DNA for the CDR3 is TGCGCCAGCAGCTTGGATAGCTCAACCGAGCAGTTCTTC.

The V call is TRBV7-2, the J call TRBJ2-3; the match to TRBD1 covers 11 bases. The J call is uncertain, as TRBJ2-5 better fits the DNA end. Germline loops: CDR1 SGHTA, CDR2 FQGNSA. This CDR3 has 15 amino acids. In DNA form, the CDR3 reads TGTGCCAGCAGCCAGGACAGGGGGCTTTCGGAGACCCAGTACTTC. Translating gives CASSQDRGLSETQYF.

Concerning this clonotype itself: One junction end disagrees with the germline gene, perhaps due to a read error. J is TRBJ1-1 and V is TRBV11-2; no firm D call. The germline V gene has CDR1 SGHAT and CDR2 FQNNGV. The CDR3 sequence is 12 residues long. The CDR3 nucleotides read TGTGCCAGCAACGTACTAGCTGGCGAGCAGTACTTT. Translated, it gives CASNVLAGEQYF.

About this clonotype: In this CDR3 the conserved last residue, phenylalanine or tryptophan, is missing, so a read error is likely. No DNA is shown, since the ends of the CDR3 on it are uncertain; the CDR3 is the one TCRdb lists. CDR3 amino acids: CASSLQRLAG. This chain joins TRBV7-3 and TRBJ2-3; the table calls TRBD2, which could not be checked here. The germline V gene has CDR1 SGHTA and CDR2 FQGTGA. Ends included, the CDR3 has 10 residues.

This clonotype was detected once. The CDR3 ends on some other residue instead of the conserved phenylalanine or tryptophan, so this is likely a read error. Because the CDR3's place on the DNA is in doubt, the DNA is left out and the CDR3 is given as listed by TCRdb. CDR3 loop: CASSLDRILISPSIS. The chain carries TRBV7-4 and TRBJ2-5. Germline V gene sequence: CDR1 SGHVT, CDR2 SQSDAQ. The CDR3 spans 15 amino acids, including both terminal residues.

This clonotype has a count of ten or more. The chain carries TRBV27 and TRBJ2-5; 7 nucleotides match TRBD1. CDR1 is MNHEY, CDR2 SMNVEV, per germline (reference sequence). This CDR3 has 14 amino acids. V shed 3 bases and J 5 bases; nucleotides not matched to a gene: 6. The CDR3 nucleotides read TGTGCCAGCAGTTTCAGGGGGAGATGGGAGACCCAGTACTTC. Amino acids: CASSFRGRWETQYF.

Concerning this clonotype itself: The conserved closing phenylalanine or tryptophan is absent in this CDR3, likely reflecting a read error. No DNA is shown, since the ends of the CDR3 on it are uncertain; the CDR3 is the one TCRdb lists. This chain joins TRBV6-1 and TRBJ2-1; the DNA was not used to check the table's D call, TRBD1. Germline CDR1 reads MNHNS; CDR2 reads SASEGT. The CDR3 has 17 residues if both end residues are counted. Here the CDR3 reads CASSEIQGFYSPLHFGN.

This clonotype has only a few counts. This CDR3 is missing its conserved last phenylalanine or tryptophan, likely due to a read error. It is unclear where the CDR3 begins or ends on the DNA, so no DNA is shown, and the CDR3 is as TCRdb lists it. The rearrangement joins TRBV28 to TRBJ2-5; no DNA check was done on the table's D call, TRBD1. Termini included, the CDR3 measures 16 amino acids. CDR1 and CDR2 from the germline V gene are MDHEN and SYDVKM. The CDR3 sequence is CASSPDRENSPLHFGN.

This clonotype has just one count. This chain uses TRBV7-3 with TRBJ2-5; 10 bases are shared with TRBD1. Germline CDR1 and CDR2: SGHTA and FQGTGA. This CDR3 has 15 amino acids. With V trimmed by 5 bases and J by 2 bases, 5 bases remained unmatched. Here the CDR3 DNA reads TGTGCCAGCAGCCCGACAGGGGGCACGCAAGAGACCCAGTACTTC. This gives the protein CASSPTGGTQETQYF.

This clonotype was recorded many times. This chain joins TRBV7-9 and TRBJ2-1, with D hard to call. CDR3 length equals 12 residues. The germline CDR1 and CDR2 sequences are SEHNR and FQNEAQ (reference sequence). Trimming took off 1 base at V and 7 bases at J, with 5 bases between the two ends. The CDR3 sequence: CASSLGFNEQFF. The CDR3 DNA reads as TGTGCCAGCAGCTTAGGGTTTAATGAGCAGTTCTTC.

This clonotype has at least ten counts. The genes are TRBV5-5 and TRBJ2-1; D is tentatively TRBD1 or TRBD2 (7 bases each). Trimming cost V 2 bases and J 7 bases, with 13 bases left between them. The CDR3 totals 14 residues. Germline V CDR1 and CDR2: SGHKS, YYEKEE (reference sequence). The CDR3 spells CASSLGQGGNEQFF. The DNA of the CDR3 is TGTGCCAGCAGCTTAGGTCAGGGGGGGAATGAGCAGTTCTTC.

Many counts were recorded for this clonotype. V is TRBV12-3 or TRBV12-4 and J is TRBJ1-5; perhaps TRBD1 as D (6 bases). This CDR3 has 14 residues. V lost 6 bases, J lost 4 bases, and 13 bases lay in between. The CDR3 DNA is TGTGCCAGCAGCCAGGGGCAGGGTAATCAGCCCCAGCATTTT. Amino acids: CASSQGQGNQPQHF.

By share of the sample, this clonotype is medium-sized (0.01 to 0.1%). The V gene is TRBV7-8, the J gene TRBJ2-7, with TRBD2 matching 10 bases. J was trimmed by 4 bases and V by 6 bases; bases with no gene match: 12. Germline assignment: CDR1 SGHVS and CDR2 FQNEAQ. This CDR3 comprises 16 residues. The CDR3 reads CASRIGGASGSYEQYF. In DNA form, the CDR3 reads TGTGCCAGCAGAATCGGTGGGGCTAGCGGGAGTTACGAGCAGTACTTC.

This clonotype was seen more than once but under ten times. The CDR3 is CASSLAMAGTNYGYTF. The CDR3 nucleotides are TGTGCCAGCAGCTTAGCGATGGCAGGGACGAACTATGGCTACACCTTC. The chain couples TRBV7-2 to TRBJ1-2; D possibly corresponds to TRBD1 (5 bases). Germline V gives CDR1 SGHTA, CDR2 FQGNSA. The V end was cut by 0 bases, the J end by 2 bases, with 13 bases between. The CDR3 totals 16 residues.

J is TRBJ2-1 and V is TRBV11-3; 7 positions agree with TRBD2. Germline lookup yields CDR1 SGHNT and CDR2 YENEEA. With V trimmed by 7 bases and J by 0 bases, 24 bases remained unmatched. This CDR3 region has 21 residues. In nucleotides, the CDR3 is TGTGCCAGCAAGATGTGGCTCCGGGACGTTCCAAGCGGGGTCTCCTACAATGAGCAGTTCTTC. This codes for CASKMWLRDVPSGVSYNEQFF.

This clonotype has a count of ten or more. The genes are TRBV28 and TRBJ2-2, with a tentative D call TRBD1 (5 bases). The CDR3 consists of 14 residues. Germline lookup yields CDR1 MDHEN and CDR2 SYDVKM. Deletions cut 7 bases from V and 2 bases from J, with 11 bases between. The CDR3 here is CASITDRNTGELFF. CDR3 nucleotides: TGTGCCAGCATTACTGACAGAAACACCGGGGAGCTGTTTTTT.

This clonotype appeared once. The chain employs TRBV6-1 and TRBJ2-3; 9 bases align to TRBD2. Near its end, the DNA agrees better with TRBJ2-7, so the J call may be wrong. The CDR3 is made up of 14 amino acids. Germline V gene sequence: CDR1 MNHNS, CDR2 SASEGT. CDR3 sequence reads: CASIKDPGLAKQYF. CDR3 coding DNA: TGTGCCAGCATCAAAGATCCGGGACTAGCTAAGCAGTACTTC.

The chain joins TRBV5-6 to TRBJ2-5; 7 bases are shared with TRBD1. With the DNA end fitting TRBJ2-1 better, the J assignment may be wrong. Germline CDR1 SGHDT, CDR2 YYEEEE. The CDR3 totals 15 residues. The CDR3 protein is CASSYRDSSYNEQFF. CDR3 DNA: TGTGCCAGCAGCTACCGGGACAGTTCTTACAATGAGCAGTTCTTC.

This clonotype has just a few counts. A read error is likely, as this CDR3 ends without the conserved phenylalanine or tryptophan. The DNA is omitted, as the CDR3 cannot be located on it reliably, and the CDR3 follows TCRdb's listing. V usage is TRBV7-3 and J usage is TRBJ2-5; TRBD2 was called by the table and not checked on the DNA. Germline V gene sequence: CDR1 SGHTA, CDR2 FQGTGA. The CDR3 totals 15 residues, both ends included. The CDR3: CASSLTTGTGYTFGS.